Each of the 2 T cell receptor beta chains below was sequenced from the same sample in a study of T-cell memory formation after mild COVID-19. TCRdb called the 5' RACE reads again in MiXCR, with one record for every CDR3 protein. The sample yields a few hundred thousand distinct CDR3 sequences, around 30% seen once. The material sequenced was PBMCs or a T cell subset sorted from them (not recorded which). These receptors all stem from an adult woman who had mild COVID-19 (a few samples of this study predate the infection). Cell type and time point are not known.

This rearrangement joins TRBV14 to TRBJ2-3; 7 nucleotides line up with TRBD1. The CDR3 loop spans 17 amino acids. Germline CDR1 reads SGHDN; CDR2 reads FVKESK. Unmatched junction bases numbered 8, after V lost 1 base and J lost 1 base. CDR3 residues: CASSQVYRGRRTDTQYF. CDR3 DNA: TGTGCCAGCAGCCAAGTCTACAGGGGTCGTCGCACAGATACGCAGTATTTT.

The table lists this clonotype with a few counts. The chain couples TRBV5-4 to TRBJ1-5, with a possible D match to TRBD1 (6 bases). The ends were cut back, 5 bases at V and 4 bases at J, with 13 bases in the middle. CDR1 SGHNT and CDR2 YYREEE come from the germline V gene (reference sequence). The CDR3 loop spans 14 amino acids. The CDR3 protein is CASSRGRINQPQHF. The CDR3 bases are TGTGCCAGCAGTAGGGGGAGGATAAATCAGCCCCAGCATTTT. The entire variable domain, with the rest obtained from reference TRBV5-4 and TRBJ1-5, is as follows: ETGVTQSPTHLIKTRGQQVTLRCSSQSGHNTVSWYQQALGQGPQFIFQYYREEENGRGNFPPRFSGLQFPNYSSELNVNALELDDSALYLCASSRGRINQPQHFGDGTRLSIL.